This passage covers 13 T cell receptor beta chains from one sample sequenced in a study of cytomegalovirus exposure and HLA in healthy donors. PCR was performed using 60 Vbeta and 13 Jbeta primers. Sequencing was performed with immunoSEQ multiplex PCR; in TCRdb, only in-frame clones are kept and a portion is missing. Of approximately 110,000 clones listed, around two thirds were seen once; the top ten hold just over 8%. The source material was PBMCs. The receptors come from a woman in her forties in good health and CMV-seropositive.

V usage is TRBV28 and J usage is TRBJ2-7; D gene uncertain. This CDR3 is 10 amino acids long. Germline V gene data show CDR1 as MDHEN and CDR2 as SYDVKM. V lost 5 bases and J 4 bases, leaving 3 bases between the germline ends. This CDR3 is CASSEYEQYF. The CDR3 bases are TGTGCCAGCAGTGAGTACGAGCAGTACTTC.

The gene calls are TRBV19 and TRBJ1-5; D remains unclear. V was shortened by 6 bases and J by 7 bases, with 13 bases between the two germline ends. CDR3 size: 13 residues. Germline loops: CDR1 LNHDA, CDR2 SQIVND (reference sequence). The CDR3 coding sequence is TGTGCCAGTAGGGGCAGTCGGGAGCAGCCCCAGCATTTT. Amino acid sequence: CASRGSREQPQHF.

The chain links TRBV7-9 to TRBJ2-1, with 12 positions matching TRBD2. In germline, CDR1 is SEHNR, CDR2 FQNEAQ (reference sequence). V dropped 3 bases and J dropped 8; count of bases not matched to a gene: 5. The CDR3 is made up of 15 amino acids. DNA for the CDR3: TGTGCCAGCAGCTTGTCCCTAGCGGGGGGGCATGAGCAGTTCTTC. This translates into CASSLSLAGGHEQFF.

The rearrangement joins TRBV19 to TRBJ1-2; 9 bases are a match to TRBD1. This CDR3 spans 14 amino acids. The trim removed 7 bases at V and 4 bases at J, leaving 7 bases unmatched. Germline loops: CDR1 LNHDA, CDR2 SQIVND (reference sequence). CDR3 sequence (DNA): TGTGCCAGTACCAAGACAGGGGGGGGCTATGGCTACACCTTC. Translation gives CASTKTGGGYGYTF.

V is TRBV7-6 and J is TRBJ1-6; D may be TRBD1 (5 bases). With 1 base removed from V and 6 bases from J, the gap between germline ends came to 13 bases. CDR1 and CDR2 (germline): SGHVS, FNYEAQ. The CDR3 has 16 residues. CDR3 in DNA: TGTGCCAGCAGCTTAGGGGTGACAGCGTCTAATTCACCCCTCCACTTT. Translation gives CASSLGVTASNSPLHF.

The CDR3 bases are TGTGCCAGCAGCCTCCCAGGGGGTCGCACTGAAGCTTTCTTT. As protein: CASSLPGGRTEAFF. V gene TRBV5-6 combines with J gene TRBJ1-1; 7 nucleotides agree with TRBD1. This CDR3 has 14 residues. Germline V gene data show CDR1 as SGHDT and CDR2 as YYEEEE. J gave up 4 bases and V 4 bases, and 7 bases lay outside the gene matches.

This chain connects TRBV7-8 to TRBJ2-5; weak D call: TRBD1 (5 bases). The length of the CDR3 is 14 residues. Germline V gene sequence: CDR1 SGHVS, CDR2 FQNEAQ. Trimming cost V 4 bases and J 5 bases, with 14 bases left between them. For the CDR3, the DNA is TGTGCCAGCAGCTCGGACACCCTCAGGGAGACCCAGTACTTC. It codes for CASSSDTLRETQYF.

The gene calls are TRBV6-5 and TRBJ1-1; 7 nucleotides match TRBD1. CDR1 is MNHEY and CDR2 is SVGAGI in the germline V gene. The CDR3 contains 15 residues. V lost 5 bases, J lost 0 bases, and 6 bases stayed unmatched. CDR3 region: CASSQHRGVNTEAFF. In DNA form, the CDR3 reads TGTGCCAGCAGTCAACACAGGGGAGTGAACACTGAAGCTTTCTTT.

The chain joins TRBV7-2 to TRBJ2-1; a possible D gene is TRBD1 (6 bases). Germline V gene sequence: CDR1 SGHTA, CDR2 FQGNSA. Trimming stripped 5 bases from V and 1 base from J, with 15 bases between. The CDR3 sequence is 16 residues long. The DNA of the CDR3 is TGTGCCAGCAGCCCCCGCAGGGGCACGTCCTACAATGAGCAGTTCTTC. This translates into CASSPRRGTSYNEQFF.

The genes are TRBV2 and TRBJ1-4; possibly TRBD1 for D (6 bases). V lost 5 bases to trimming and J lost 5 bases, with 15 bases between them. Germline CDR1 SNHLY, CDR2 FYNNEI. This CDR3 has 15 amino acids. This CDR3 reads CASSWGQTENEKLFF. DNA for the CDR3: TGTGCCAGCAGTTGGGGACAAACAGAGAATGAAAAACTGTTTTTT.

This sequence joins TRBV29-1 and TRBJ2-5; 7 bases align to TRBD1. V shed 2 bases and J 4 bases; nucleotides not matched to a gene: 4. The CDR3 sequence is 13 residues long. Germline assignment: CDR1 SQVTM and CDR2 ANQGSEA. This chain's CDR3 is CSVEYRGSETQYF. Here the CDR3 DNA reads TGCAGCGTTGAATACAGGGGCTCAGAGACCCAGTACTTC.

This clone appeared once. This chain uses TRBV18 with TRBJ2-3, with a weak D call TRBD2 (5 bases). V lost 3 bases and J lost 1, with 5 bases in between. The CDR3 has 13 amino acids. In germline, CDR1 is KGHSH, CDR2 LQKENI. The CDR3 spells CASSPGGTDTQYF. The CDR3, as DNA: TGTGCCAGCTCACCCGGGGGCACAGATACGCAGTATTTT.

The V and J genes are TRBV25-1 and TRBJ1-1; TRBD1 matches 7 bases. Trimming at V came to 4 bases and at J to 0 bases, leaving 5 bases not matched to a gene. CDR1 is MGHDK and CDR2 is SYGVNS in the germline V gene. The CDR3 contains 15 residues. CDR3: CASSGPTGMNTEAFF. The CDR3 nucleotides are TGTGCCAGCAGTGGGCCGACAGGGATGAACACTGAAGCTTTCTTT.